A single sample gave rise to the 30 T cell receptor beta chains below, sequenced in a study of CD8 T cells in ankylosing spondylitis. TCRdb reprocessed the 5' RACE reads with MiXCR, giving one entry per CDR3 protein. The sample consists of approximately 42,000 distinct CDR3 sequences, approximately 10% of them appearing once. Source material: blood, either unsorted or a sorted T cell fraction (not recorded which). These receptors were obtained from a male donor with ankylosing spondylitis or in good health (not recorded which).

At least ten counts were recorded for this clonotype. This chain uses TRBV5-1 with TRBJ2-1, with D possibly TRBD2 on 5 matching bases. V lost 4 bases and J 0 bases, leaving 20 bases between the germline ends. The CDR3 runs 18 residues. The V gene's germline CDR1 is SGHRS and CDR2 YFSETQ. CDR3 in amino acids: CASSLGGTSPSSYNEQFF. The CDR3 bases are TGCGCCAGCAGCCTTGGAGGTACTTCTCCGAGCTCCTACAATGAGCAGTTCTTC. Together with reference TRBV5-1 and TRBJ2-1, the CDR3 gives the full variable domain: KAGVTQTPRYLIKTRGQQVTLSCSPISGHRSVSWYQQTPGQGLQFLFEYFSETQRNKGNFPGRFSGRQFSNSRSEMNVSTLELGDSALYLCASSLGGTSPSSYNEQFFGPGTRLTVL.

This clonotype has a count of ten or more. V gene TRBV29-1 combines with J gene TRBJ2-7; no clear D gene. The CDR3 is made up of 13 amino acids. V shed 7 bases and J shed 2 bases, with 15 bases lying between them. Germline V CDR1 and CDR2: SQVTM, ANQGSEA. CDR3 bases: TGCAGCGCAATCGGTCCACCGACCTACGAGCAGTACTTC. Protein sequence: CSAIGPPTYEQYF.

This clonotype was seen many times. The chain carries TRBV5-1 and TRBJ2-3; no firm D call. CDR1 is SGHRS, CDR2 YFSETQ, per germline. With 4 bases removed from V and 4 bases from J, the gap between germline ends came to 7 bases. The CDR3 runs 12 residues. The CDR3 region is CASSPAADTQYF. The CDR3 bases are TGCGCCAGCAGCCCGGCGGCAGATACGCAGTATTTT. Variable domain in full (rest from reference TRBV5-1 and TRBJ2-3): KAGVTQTPRYLIKTRGQQVTLSCSPISGHRSVSWYQQTPGQGLQFLFEYFSETQRNKGNFPGRFSGRQFSNSRSEMNVSTLELGDSALYLCASSPAADTQYFGPGTRLTVL.

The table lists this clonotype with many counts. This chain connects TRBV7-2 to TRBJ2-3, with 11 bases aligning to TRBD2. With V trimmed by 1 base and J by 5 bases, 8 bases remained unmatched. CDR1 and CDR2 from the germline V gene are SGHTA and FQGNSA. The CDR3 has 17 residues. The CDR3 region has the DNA TGTGCCAGCAGCTTAGGACTAGCGGGACCTGCGGAAGATACGCAGTATTTT. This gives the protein CASSLGLAGPAEDTQYF.

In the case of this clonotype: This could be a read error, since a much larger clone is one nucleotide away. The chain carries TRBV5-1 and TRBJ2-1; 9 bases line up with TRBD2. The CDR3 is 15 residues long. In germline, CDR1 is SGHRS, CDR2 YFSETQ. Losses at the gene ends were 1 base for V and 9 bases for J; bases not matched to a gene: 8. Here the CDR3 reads CASSLMERGEAEQFF. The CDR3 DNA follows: TGCGCCAGCAGCTTGATGGAGCGGGGGGAGGCTGAGCAGTTCTTC.

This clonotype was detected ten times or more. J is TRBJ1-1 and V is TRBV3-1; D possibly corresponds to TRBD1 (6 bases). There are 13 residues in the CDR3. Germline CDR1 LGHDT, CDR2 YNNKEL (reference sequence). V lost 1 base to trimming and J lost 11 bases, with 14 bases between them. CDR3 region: CASSQGGRFEAFF. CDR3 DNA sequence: TGTGCCAGCAGCCAAGGGGGGCGCTTTGAGGCTTTCTTT.

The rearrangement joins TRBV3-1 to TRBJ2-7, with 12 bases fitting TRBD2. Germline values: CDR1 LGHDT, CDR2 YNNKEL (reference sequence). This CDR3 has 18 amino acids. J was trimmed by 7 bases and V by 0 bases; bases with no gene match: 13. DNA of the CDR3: TGTGCCAGCAGCCAAGATTTTTTTCGGACTAGCGGGGTGCGAGAGCAGTACTTC. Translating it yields CASSQDFFRTSGVREQYF.

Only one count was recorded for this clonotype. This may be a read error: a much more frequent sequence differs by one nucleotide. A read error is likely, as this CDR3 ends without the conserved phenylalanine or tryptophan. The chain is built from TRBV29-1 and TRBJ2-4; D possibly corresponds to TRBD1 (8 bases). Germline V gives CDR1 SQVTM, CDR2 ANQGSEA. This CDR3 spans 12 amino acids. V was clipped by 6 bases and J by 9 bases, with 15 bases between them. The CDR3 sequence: CSVQTGEGIQYI. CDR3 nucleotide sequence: TGCAGCGTCCAGACAGGGGAGGGCATTCAGTACATC.

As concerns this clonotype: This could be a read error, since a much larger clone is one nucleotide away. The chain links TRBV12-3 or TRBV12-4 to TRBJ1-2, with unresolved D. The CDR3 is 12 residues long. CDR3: CAGSLMNYGYTF. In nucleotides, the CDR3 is TGTGCCGGCAGTTTAATGAACTATGGCTACACCTTC.

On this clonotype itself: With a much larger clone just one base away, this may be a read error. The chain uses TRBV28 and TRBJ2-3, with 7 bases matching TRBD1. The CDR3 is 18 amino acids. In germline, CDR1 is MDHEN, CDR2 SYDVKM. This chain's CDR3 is CASRPLNNRGRSTDTRYF. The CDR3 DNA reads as TGTGCCAGCAGACCCCTAAACAACAGGGGACGAAGCACAGATACGCGGTATTTT.

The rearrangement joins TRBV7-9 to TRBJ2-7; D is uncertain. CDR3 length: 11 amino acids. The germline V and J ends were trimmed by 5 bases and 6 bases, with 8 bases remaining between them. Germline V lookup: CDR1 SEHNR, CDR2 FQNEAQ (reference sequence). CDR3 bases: TGTGCCAGCAGCATCTCCGCCGAGCAGTACTTC. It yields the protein CASSISAEQYF.

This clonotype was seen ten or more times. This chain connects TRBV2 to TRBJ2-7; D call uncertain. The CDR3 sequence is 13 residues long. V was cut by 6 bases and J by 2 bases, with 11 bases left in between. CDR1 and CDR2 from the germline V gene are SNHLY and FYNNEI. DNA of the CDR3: TGTGCCAGCAGCCGGACCGAGACCTACGAGCAGTACTTC. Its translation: CASSRTETYEQYF.

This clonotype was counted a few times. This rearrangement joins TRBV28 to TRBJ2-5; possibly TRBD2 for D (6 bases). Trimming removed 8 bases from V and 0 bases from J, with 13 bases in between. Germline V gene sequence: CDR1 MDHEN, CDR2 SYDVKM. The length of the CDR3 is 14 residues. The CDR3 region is CASAGAGNQETQYF. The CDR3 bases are TGTGCCAGCGCCGGGGCGGGGAACCAAGAGACCCAGTACTTC. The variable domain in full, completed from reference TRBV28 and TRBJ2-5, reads DVKVTQSSRYLVKRTGEKVFLECVQDMDHENMFWYRQDPGLGLRLIYFSYDVKMKEKGDIPEGYSVSREKKERFSLILESASTNQTSMYLCASAGAGNQETQYFGPGTRLLVL.

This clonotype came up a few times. The CDR3 DNA is TGTGCCAGCAGCTTACCAGGGGGCTCCTACAATGAGCAGTTCTTC. Protein sequence: CASSLPGGSYNEQFF. The chain is built from TRBV5-5 and TRBJ2-1, with 7 positions matching TRBD1. This CDR3 is built from 15 residues. Germline V gene sequence: CDR1 SGHKS, CDR2 YYEKEE (reference sequence). Trimming at V came to 2 bases and at J to 0 bases, leaving 2 bases not matched to a gene.

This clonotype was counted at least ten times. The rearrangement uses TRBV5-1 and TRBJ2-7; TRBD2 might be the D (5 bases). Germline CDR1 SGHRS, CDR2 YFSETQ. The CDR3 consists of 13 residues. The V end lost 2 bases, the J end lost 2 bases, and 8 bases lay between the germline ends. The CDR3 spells CASSFGIAYEQYF. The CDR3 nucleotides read TGCGCCAGCAGCTTCGGGATAGCCTACGAGCAGTACTTC.

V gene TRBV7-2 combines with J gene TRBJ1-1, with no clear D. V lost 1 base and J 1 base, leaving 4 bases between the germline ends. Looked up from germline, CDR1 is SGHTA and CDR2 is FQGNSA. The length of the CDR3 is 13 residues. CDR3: CTSSLGPNTEAFF. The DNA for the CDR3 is TGTACCAGCAGCTTAGGTCCGAACACTGAAGCTTTCTTT.

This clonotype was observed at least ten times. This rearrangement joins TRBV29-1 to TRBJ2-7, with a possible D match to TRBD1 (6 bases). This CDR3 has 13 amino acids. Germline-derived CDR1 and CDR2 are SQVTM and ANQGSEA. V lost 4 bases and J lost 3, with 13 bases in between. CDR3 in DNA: TGCAGCGTTGGAGGGGACATTGGCTACGAGCAGTACTTC. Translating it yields CSVGGDIGYEQYF.

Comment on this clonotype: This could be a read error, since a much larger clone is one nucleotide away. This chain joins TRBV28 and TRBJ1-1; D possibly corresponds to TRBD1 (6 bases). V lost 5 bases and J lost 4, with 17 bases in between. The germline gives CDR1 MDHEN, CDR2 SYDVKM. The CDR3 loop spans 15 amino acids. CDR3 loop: CASSPPPGVSTEAFF. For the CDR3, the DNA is TGTGCCAGCAGTCCCCCCCCAGGGGTGAGCACTGAAGCTTTCTTT. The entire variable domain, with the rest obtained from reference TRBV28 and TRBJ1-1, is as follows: DVKVTQSSRYLVKRTGEKVFLECVQDMDHENMFWYRQDPGLGLRLIYFSYDVKMKEKGDIPEGYSVSREKKERFSLILESASTNQTSMYLCASSPPPGVSTEAFFGQGTRLTVV.

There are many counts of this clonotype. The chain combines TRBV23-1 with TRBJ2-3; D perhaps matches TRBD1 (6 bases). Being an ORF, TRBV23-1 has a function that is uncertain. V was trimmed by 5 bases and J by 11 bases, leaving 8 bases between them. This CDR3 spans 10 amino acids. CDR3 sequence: CASSKGVQYF. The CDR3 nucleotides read TGCGCCAGCAGTAAGGGGGTGCAGTATTTT.

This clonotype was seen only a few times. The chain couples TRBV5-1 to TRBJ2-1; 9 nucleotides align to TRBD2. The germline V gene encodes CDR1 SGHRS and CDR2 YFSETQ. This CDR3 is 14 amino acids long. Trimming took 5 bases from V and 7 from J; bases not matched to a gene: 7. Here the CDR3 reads CASRAAGGSNEQFF. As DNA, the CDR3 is TGCGCCAGCAGGGCAGCGGGGGGAAGTAATGAGCAGTTCTTC. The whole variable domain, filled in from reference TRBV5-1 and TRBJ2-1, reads KAGVTQTPRYLIKTRGQQVTLSCSPISGHRSVSWYQQTPGQGLQFLFEYFSETQRNKGNFPGRFSGRQFSNSRSEMNVSTLELGDSALYLCASRAAGGSNEQFFGPGTRLTVL.

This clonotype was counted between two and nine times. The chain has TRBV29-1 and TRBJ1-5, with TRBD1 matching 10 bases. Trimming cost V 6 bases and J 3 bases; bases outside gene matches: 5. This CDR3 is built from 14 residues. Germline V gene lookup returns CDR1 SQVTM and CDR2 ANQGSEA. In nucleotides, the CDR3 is TGCAGCGTGGCGGGACAGGGGTACAATCAGCCCCAGCATTTT. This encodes CSVAGQGYNQPQHF.

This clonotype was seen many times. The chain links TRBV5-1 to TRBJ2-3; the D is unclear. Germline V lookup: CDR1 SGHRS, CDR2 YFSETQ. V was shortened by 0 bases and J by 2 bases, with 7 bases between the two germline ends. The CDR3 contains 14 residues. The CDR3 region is CASSLDRPTDTQYF. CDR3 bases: TGCGCCAGCAGCTTGGATAGGCCCACAGATACGCAGTATTTT.

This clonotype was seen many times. CDR3 in amino acids: CSVVSGQKGFF. In DNA, the CDR3 is TGCAGCGTTGTAAGTGGACAAAAGGGTTTCTTT. This chain connects TRBV29-1 to TRBJ1-1, with a possible D match to TRBD1 (5 bases). The CDR3 consists of 11 residues. Germline values: CDR1 SQVTM, CDR2 ANQGSEA. The V end lost 4 bases, the J end lost 13 bases, and 16 bases lay between the germline ends.

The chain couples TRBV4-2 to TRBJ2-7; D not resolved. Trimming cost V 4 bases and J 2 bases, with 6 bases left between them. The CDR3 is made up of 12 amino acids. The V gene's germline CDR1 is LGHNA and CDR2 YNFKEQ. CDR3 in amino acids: CASSPPPYEQYF. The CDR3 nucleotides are TGTGCCAGCAGCCCGCCCCCCTACGAGCAGTACTTC.

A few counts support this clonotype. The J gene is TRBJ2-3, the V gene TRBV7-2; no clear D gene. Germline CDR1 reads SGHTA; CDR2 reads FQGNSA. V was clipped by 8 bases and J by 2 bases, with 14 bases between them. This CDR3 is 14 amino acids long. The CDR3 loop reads CASSLAPNTDTQYF. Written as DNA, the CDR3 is TGTGCCAGCTCTCTCGCCCCCAACACAGATACGCAGTATTTT.

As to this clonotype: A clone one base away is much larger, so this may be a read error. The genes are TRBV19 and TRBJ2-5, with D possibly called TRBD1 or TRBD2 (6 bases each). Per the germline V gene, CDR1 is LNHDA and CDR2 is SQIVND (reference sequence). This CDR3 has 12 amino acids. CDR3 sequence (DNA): TGTGTCAGTAGTGGAGGGGGGGAGACCCAGTACTTC. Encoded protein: CVSSGGGETQYF.

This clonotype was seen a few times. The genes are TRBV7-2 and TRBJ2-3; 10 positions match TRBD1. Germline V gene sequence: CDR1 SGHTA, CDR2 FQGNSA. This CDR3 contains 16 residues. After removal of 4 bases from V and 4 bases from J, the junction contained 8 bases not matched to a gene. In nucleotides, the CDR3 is TGTGCCAGCAGCTCCCAGGACAGGGGGTTCGCAGATACGCAGTATTTT. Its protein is CASSSQDRGFADTQYF. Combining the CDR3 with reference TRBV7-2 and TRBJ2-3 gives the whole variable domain GAGVSQSPSNKVTEKGKDVELRCDPISGHTALYWYRQSLGQGLEFLIYFQGNSAPDKSGLPSDRFSAERTGGSVSTLTIQRTQQEDSAVYLCASSSQDRGFADTQYFGPGTRLTVL.

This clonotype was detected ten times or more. The CDR3 DNA follows: TGTGCCACCAGTGACAGGGACAGAATTTACAATGAGCAGTTCTTC. Translating it yields CATSDRDRIYNEQFF. The chain employs TRBV24-1 and TRBJ2-1, with TRBD1 identical over 7 bases. CDR3 size: 15 residues. Looked up from germline, CDR1 is KGHDR and CDR2 is SFDVKD. V was pared by 4 bases and J by 4 bases, with 6 bases of the junction left unmatched.

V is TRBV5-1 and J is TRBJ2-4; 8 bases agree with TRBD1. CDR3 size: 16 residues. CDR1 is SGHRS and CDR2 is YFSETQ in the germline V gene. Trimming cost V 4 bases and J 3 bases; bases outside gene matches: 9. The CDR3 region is CASSGRGRRDKNIQYF. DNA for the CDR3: TGCGCCAGCAGCGGCAGGGGGCGTCGGGACAAAAACATTCAGTACTTC.

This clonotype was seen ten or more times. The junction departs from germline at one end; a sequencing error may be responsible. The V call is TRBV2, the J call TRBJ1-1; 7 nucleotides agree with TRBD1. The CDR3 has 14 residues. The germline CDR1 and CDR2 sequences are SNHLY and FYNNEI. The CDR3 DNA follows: TGTGCCAGCAGTGTAAGGGGGCAGAACTCTGAAGCTTTCTTT. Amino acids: CASSVRGQNSEAFF.